The text below deals with one T cell receptor beta chain. Its antigen is currently unknown. These data originate in a study of T-cell memory formation after mild COVID-19. The CDR3 covers 12 residues. V lost 6 bases and J lost 7, with 11 bases in between. Study observations and caveats: CD4/CD8 balance characterized clones contracting day 15 to 85, and CD4+ skew characterized later expanders. Day 37-peaking second-wave clones had unconfirmed SARS-CoV-2 specificity. CD4+ clones that contracted lay mainly in CM and EM; CD8+ ones lay in EMRA.

TCRdb reprocessed the 5' RACE reads with MiXCR, giving one entry per CDR3 protein. The table has 100,000 to 120,000 distinct CDR3 sequences, 22% seen once. The clonotype originates from a man aged 18-30 years who had mild COVID-19 (a few samples of this study predate the infection). Cell type and time point are not known. The V and J genes are TRBV12-3 or TRBV12-4 and TRBJ2-3; D unclear. The material sequenced was PBMCs or a T cell subset sorted from them (not recorded which). DNA for the CDR3: TGTGCCAGCAGCACCGATCCTAATACGCAGTATTTT. It encodes CASSTDPNTQYF.